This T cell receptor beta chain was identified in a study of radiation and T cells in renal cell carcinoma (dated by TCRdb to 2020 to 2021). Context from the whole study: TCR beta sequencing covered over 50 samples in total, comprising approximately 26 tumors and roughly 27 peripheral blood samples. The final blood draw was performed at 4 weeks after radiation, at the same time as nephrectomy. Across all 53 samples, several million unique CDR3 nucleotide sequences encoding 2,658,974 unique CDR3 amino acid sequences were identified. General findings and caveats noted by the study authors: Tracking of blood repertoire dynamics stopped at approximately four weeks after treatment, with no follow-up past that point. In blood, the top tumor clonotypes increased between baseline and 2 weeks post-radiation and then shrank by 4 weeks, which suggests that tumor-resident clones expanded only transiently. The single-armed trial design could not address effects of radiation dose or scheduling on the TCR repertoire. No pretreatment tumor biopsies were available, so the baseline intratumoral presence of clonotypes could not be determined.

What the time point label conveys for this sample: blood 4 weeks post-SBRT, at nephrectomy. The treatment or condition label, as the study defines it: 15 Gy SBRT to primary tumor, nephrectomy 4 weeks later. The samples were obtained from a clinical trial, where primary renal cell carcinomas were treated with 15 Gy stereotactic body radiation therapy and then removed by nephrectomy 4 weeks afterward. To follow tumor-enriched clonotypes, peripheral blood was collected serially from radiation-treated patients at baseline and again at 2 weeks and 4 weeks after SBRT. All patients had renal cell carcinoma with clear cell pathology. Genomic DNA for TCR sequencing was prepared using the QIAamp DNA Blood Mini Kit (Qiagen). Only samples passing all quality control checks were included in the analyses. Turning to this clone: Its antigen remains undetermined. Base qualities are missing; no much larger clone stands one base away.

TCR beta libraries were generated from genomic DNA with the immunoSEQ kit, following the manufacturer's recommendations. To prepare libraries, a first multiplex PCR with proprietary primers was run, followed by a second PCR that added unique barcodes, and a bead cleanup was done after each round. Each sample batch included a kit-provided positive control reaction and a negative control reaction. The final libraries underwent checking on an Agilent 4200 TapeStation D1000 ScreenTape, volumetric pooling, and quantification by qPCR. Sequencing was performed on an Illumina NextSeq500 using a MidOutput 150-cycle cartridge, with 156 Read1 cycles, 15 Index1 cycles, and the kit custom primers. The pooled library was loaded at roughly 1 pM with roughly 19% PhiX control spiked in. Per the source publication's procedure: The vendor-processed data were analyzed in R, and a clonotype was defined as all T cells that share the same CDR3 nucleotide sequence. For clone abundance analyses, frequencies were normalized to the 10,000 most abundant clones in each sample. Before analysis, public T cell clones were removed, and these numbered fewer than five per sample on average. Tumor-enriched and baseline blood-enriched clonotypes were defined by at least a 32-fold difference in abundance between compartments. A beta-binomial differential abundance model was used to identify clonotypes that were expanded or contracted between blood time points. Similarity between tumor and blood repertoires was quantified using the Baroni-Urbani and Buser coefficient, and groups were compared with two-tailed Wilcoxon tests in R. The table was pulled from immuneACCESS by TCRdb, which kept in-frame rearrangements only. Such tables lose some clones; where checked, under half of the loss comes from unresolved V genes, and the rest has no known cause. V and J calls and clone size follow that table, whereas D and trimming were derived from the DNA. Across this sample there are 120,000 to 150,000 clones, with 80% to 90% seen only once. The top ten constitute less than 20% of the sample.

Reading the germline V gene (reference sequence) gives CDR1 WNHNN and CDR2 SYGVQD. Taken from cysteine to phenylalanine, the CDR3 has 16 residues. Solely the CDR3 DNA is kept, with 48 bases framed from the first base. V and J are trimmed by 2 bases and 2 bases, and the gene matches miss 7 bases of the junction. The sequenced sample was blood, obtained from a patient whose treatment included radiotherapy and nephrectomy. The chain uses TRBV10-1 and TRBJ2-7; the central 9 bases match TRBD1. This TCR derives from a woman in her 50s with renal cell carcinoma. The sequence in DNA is TGCGCCAGCAGTGAGCCGACCGGGACAGGGACCTACGAGCAGTACTTC. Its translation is CASSEPTGTGTYEQYF.